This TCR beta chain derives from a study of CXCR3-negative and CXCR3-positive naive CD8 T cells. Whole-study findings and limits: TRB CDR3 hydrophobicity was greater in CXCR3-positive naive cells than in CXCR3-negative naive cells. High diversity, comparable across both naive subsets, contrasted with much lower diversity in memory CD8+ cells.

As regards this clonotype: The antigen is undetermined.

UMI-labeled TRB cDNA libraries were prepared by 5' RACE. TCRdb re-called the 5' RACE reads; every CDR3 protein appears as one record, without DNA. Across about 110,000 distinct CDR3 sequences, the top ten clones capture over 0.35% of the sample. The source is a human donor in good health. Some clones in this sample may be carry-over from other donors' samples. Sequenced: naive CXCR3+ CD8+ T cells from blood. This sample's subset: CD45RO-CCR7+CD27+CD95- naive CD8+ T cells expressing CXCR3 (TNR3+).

The CDR3 reads CASSDHRGFPEAFF. The chain recombines TRBV9 with TRBJ1-1; there is no DNA to check the TCRdb D call of TRBD1. This CDR3 has 14 residues. CDR1 SGDLS and CDR2 YYNGEE come from the germline V gene. Full variable domain (remainder filled in from reference TRBV9 and TRBJ1-1): DSGVTQTPKHLITATGQRVTLRCSPRSGDLSVYWYQQSLDQGLQFLIQYYNGEERAKGNILERFSAQQFPDLHSELNLSSLELGDSALYFCASSDHRGFPEAFFGQGTRLTVV.